This paragraph reports one T cell receptor beta chain. These data belong to a study of blood T cell repertoires in COVID-19. Germline CDR1 SGHNT, CDR2 YENEEA. The CDR3 is 15 amino acids. The J segment lost 3 bases and the V segment lost 9 bases, leaving 9 bases of the junction unmatched. As handled by the study authors: Quantification of nucleated cells was approximated via reference gene primer amplification. The assay was immunoSEQ multiplex PCR, and TCRdb's table has in-frame clones only and misses some. The V and J calls and clone size were taken over from that table, and D and trimming were inferred from the DNA. The data hold about 190,000 clones, with 75% to 90% observed a single time.

Sequencing was performed on peripheral blood. The TCR sequence derives from a young man with acute or convalescent COVID-19. The chain carries TRBV11-3 and TRBJ2-7; 12 nucleotides line up with TRBD2. CDR3 residues: CARSLAGGNFYEQYF. As DNA, the CDR3 is TGTGCCAGGTCACTAGCGGGAGGAAATTTCTACGAGCAGTACTTC.